These 13 T cell receptor beta chains share one sample of origin, sequenced in a study of blood T cell repertoires in COVID-19. Here immunoSEQ multiplex PCR was the method, and the copy in TCRdb shows in-frame clones only, minus some. The sample contains 100,000 to 150,000 clones, roughly 90% of which appear only once. Sequencing input: peripheral blood. Receptor source: a man aged 70 or older with active COVID-19.

The chain joins TRBV19 to TRBJ1-1; 8 bases fit TRBD1. The V and J ends lost 4 bases and 6 bases, in that order; junction bases with no gene match: 10. CDR3 length: 15 amino acids. Germline lookup yields CDR1 LNHDA and CDR2 SQIVND (reference sequence). The CDR3 sequence is CASSKRTGRVAEAFF. The CDR3 DNA reads TGTGCCAGTAGTAAGCGGACAGGGAGGGTTGCTGAAGCTTTCTTT. The full variable domain, completed using reference TRBV19 and TRBJ1-1, is DGGITQSPKYLFRKEGQNVTLSCEQNLNHDAMYWYRQDPGQGLRLIYYSQIVNDFQKGDIAEGYSVSREKKESFPLTVTSAQKNPTAFYLCASSKRTGRVAEAFFGQGTRLTVV.

The gene calls are TRBV6-5 and TRBJ1-1; TRBD1 matches 7 bases. Per the germline V gene, CDR1 is MNHEY and CDR2 is SVGAGI. Trimming took 7 bases from V and 2 from J; bases not matched to a gene: 4. The CDR3 contains 13 residues. The CDR3 loop is CASKQGPNTEAFF. The CDR3 DNA is TGTGCCAGCAAACAGGGGCCTAACACTGAAGCTTTCTTT.

The J gene is TRBJ1-4, the V gene TRBV28; D remains unclear. The CDR3 has 11 residues. Germline-derived CDR1 and CDR2 are MDHEN and SYDVKM. V shed 6 bases and J shed 8 bases, with 7 bases lying between them. CDR3 in DNA: TGTGCCAGCAGCCAGAAAGAAAAACTGTTTTTT. It specifies CASSQKEKLFF.

This clone was observed a handful of times. The rearrangement uses TRBV3-1 (or the pseudogene TRBV3-2) and TRBJ1-5; D gene ambiguous. Germline V gene lookup returns CDR1 LGHDT and CDR2 YNNKEL (reference sequence). The CDR3 totals 13 residues. Trimming took off 0 bases at V and 4 bases at J, with 4 bases between the two ends. The CDR3 loop reads CASSQDLNQPQHF. CDR3 sequence (DNA): TGTGCCAGCAGCCAAGACTTAAATCAGCCCCAGCATTTT.

This chain connects TRBV2 to TRBJ1-2, with a tentative D call TRBD1 (5 bases). Germline assignment: CDR1 SNHLY and CDR2 FYNNEI. Trimming pared 5 bases from V and 4 bases from J, leaving 14 bases between. CDR3 length: 14 residues. CDR3 residues: CASSRGLERYGYTF. The CDR3 coding sequence is TGTGCCAGCAGTCGGGGACTTGAACGCTATGGCTACACCTTC.

The rearrangement joins TRBV5-1 to TRBJ1-2; D uncertain. V dropped 0 bases and J dropped 4 bases, with 10 bases sitting between them. Germline V CDR1 and CDR2: SGHRS, YFSETQ. The CDR3 extends over 14 amino acids. The CDR3 DNA follows: TGCGCCAGCAGCTTGGACCAGGATTTCTATGGCTACACCTTC. This gives the protein CASSLDQDFYGYTF.

The rearrangement links TRBV28 to TRBJ1-6, with 10 bases matching TRBD1. CDR3 size: 15 residues. The junction had 4 bases not matched to a gene; V was cut back by 6 bases and J by 5 bases. Germline V CDR1 and CDR2: MDHEN, SYDVKM. CDR3 protein: CASRSGQGNNSPLHF. CDR3 DNA: TGTGCCAGCAGATCGGGACAGGGGAATAATTCACCCCTCCACTTT.

The chain recombines TRBV5-6 with TRBJ1-4; TRBD1 matches at 9 bases. The V gene end was trimmed by 5 bases and the J gene end by 4 bases; junction bases not matched to a gene: 6. This CDR3 comprises 15 residues. CDR1 and CDR2 (germline): SGHDT, YYEEEE. CDR3 DNA sequence: TGTGCCAGCAGGCGAGGGGGACAGGGTAATGAAAAACTGTTTTTT. This gives the protein CASRRGGQGNEKLFF.

The chain carries TRBV28 and TRBJ1-3; possible D gene TRBD1, 5 bases. CDR1 and CDR2 (germline): MDHEN, SYDVKM. The CDR3 totals 18 residues. The germline V and J ends were trimmed by 4 bases and 4 bases, with 23 bases remaining between them. This chain's CDR3 is CASSSPRVGGRGGNTIYF. The CDR3 DNA is TGTGCCAGCAGTTCCCCCCGTGTGGGAGGGCGGGGGGGAAACACCATATATTTT.

This sequence joins TRBV7-2 and TRBJ2-4; 10 nucleotides align to TRBD1. The CDR3 is 14 residues long. J lost 7 bases, V lost 4 bases, and 4 bases had no gene match. Germline V gene lookup returns CDR1 SGHTA and CDR2 FQGNSA. CDR3 sequence: CASSSTGGLNIQYF. The CDR3 DNA is TGTGCCAGCAGCTCGACAGGGGGCCTCAACATTCAGTACTTC. Supplemented by reference TRBV7-2 and TRBJ2-4, the full variable domain reads GAGVSQSPSNKVTEKGKDVELRCDPISGHTALYWYRQSLGQGLEFLIYFQGNSAPDKSGLPSDRFSAERTGGSVSTLTIQRTQQEDSAVYLCASSSTGGLNIQYFGAGTRLSVL.

J is TRBJ1-2 and V is TRBV19; 7 nucleotides match TRBD1. Germline lookup yields CDR1 LNHDA and CDR2 SQIVND (reference sequence). This CDR3 is built from 15 residues. The J segment lost 4 bases and the V segment lost 4 bases, leaving 9 bases of the junction unmatched. The CDR3 DNA follows: TGTGCCAGTAGTAAATACCGGGACAGCAGCTATGGCTACACCTTC. It translates to CASSKYRDSSYGYTF.

The chain links TRBV7-9 to TRBJ1-3, with a tentative D call TRBD1 (6 bases). Between the trimmed V and J ends, which lost 4 bases and 4 bases, there was a span of 14 bases. The germline CDR1 and CDR2 sequences are SEHNR and FQNEAQ (reference sequence). The CDR3 contains 15 residues. The CDR3 DNA reads as TGTGCCAGCAGCTCCCCTAGGGGACAAGGAAACACCATATATTTT. Residues: CASSSPRGQGNTIYF.

CDR3 amino acids: CASRGTSDYEQYF. CDR3 in DNA: TGTGCCAGCAGAGGGACTAGCGACTACGAGCAGTACTTC. This chain connects TRBV27 to TRBJ2-7; 10 bases match TRBD2. V lost 6 bases and J lost 3; bases outside the gene matches: 2. The V gene's germline CDR1 is MNHEY and CDR2 SMNVEV (reference sequence). This CDR3 contains 13 residues.